The present entry profiles one T cell receptor beta chain with its context. This sample is part of a study of blood T cell repertoires in COVID-19. Overall study context: Sites in the United States, Italy and Spain provided acute and convalescent COVID-19 samples. Sample material is recorded as cDNA or gDNA derived from T cells, B-cell-depleted T cells, or PBMCs.

V gave up 0 bases and J gave up 10 bases; unmatched junction bases: 15. The CDR3 totals 17 residues. Germline V lookup: CDR1 MNHEY, CDR2 SVGEGT. Original analysis: Estimated nucleated cell counts came from reference gene primer amplification. Sequencing was performed with immunoSEQ multiplex PCR; in TCRdb, only in-frame clones are kept and a portion is missing. The V and J calls and clone size come from that table; D and trimming were worked out from the DNA. The table has about 220,000 clones, over 70% seen once. The specimen was peripheral blood. The clonotype comes from a woman between 70 and 85 years old with acute or convalescent COVID-19. The chain links TRBV6-2 or TRBV6-3 to TRBJ2-1; 7 bases are shared with TRBD1. The chain's CDR3 is CASSYSMEAGGLIEQFF. The CDR3 coding sequence is TGTGCCAGCAGTTACTCGATGGAGGCAGGGGGTCTTATCGAGCAGTTCTTC.